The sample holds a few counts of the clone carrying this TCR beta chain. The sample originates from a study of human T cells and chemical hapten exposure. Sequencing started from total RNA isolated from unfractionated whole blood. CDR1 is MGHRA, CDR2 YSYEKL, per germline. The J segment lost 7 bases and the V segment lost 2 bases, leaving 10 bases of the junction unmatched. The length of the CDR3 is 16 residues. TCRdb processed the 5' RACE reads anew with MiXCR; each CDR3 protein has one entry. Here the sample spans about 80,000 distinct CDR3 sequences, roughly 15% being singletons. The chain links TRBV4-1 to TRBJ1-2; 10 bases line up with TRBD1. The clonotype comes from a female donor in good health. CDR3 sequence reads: CASSQPPGTGVGGYTF. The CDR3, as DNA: TGCGCCAGCAGCCAACCGCCCGGGACAGGGGTGGGTGGCTACACCTTC.